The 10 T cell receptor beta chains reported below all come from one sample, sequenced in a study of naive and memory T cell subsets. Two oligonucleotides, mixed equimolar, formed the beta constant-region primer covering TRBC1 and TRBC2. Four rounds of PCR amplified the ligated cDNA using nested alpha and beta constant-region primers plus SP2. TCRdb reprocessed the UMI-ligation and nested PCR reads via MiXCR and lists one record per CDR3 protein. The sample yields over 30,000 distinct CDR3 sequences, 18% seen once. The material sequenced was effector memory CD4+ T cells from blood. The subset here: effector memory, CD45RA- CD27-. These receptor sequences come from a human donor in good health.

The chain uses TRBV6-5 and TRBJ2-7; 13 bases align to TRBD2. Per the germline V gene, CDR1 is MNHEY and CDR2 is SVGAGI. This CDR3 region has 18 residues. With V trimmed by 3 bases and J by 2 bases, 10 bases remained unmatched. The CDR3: CASSYAGTSGKGTYEQYF. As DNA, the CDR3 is TGTGCCAGCAGTTATGCCGGGACTAGCGGGAAAGGGACCTACGAGCAGTACTTC.

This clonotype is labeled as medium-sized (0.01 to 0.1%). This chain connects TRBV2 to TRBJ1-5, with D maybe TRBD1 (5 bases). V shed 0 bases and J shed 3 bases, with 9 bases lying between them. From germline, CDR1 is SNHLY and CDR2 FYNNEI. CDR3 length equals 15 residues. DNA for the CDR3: TGTGCCAGCAGTGAAGCAAGGACAATCAATCAGCCCCAGCATTTT. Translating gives CASSEARTINQPQHF. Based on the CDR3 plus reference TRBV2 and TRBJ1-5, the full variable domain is EPEVTQTPSHQVTQMGQEVILRCVPISNHLYFYWYRQILGQKVEFLVSFYNNEISEKSEIFDDQFSVERPDGSNFTLKIRSTKLEDSAMYFCASSEARTINQPQHFGDGTRLSIL.

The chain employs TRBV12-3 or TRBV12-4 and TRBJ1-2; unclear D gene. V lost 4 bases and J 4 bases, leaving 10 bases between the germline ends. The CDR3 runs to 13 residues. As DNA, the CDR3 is TGTGCCAGCAGTTATGGCAGGACCTATGGCTACACCTTC. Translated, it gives CASSYGRTYGYTF.

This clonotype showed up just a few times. The chain's CDR3 is CASSPALAGKTDTQYF. CDR3 nucleotide sequence: TGTGCCAGCAGTCCTGCCCTAGCGGGAAAAACAGATACGCAGTATTTT. The rearrangement joins TRBV28 to TRBJ2-3; 9 bases line up with TRBD2. The CDR3 length is 16 residues. Germline loops: CDR1 MDHEN, CDR2 SYDVKM. Unmatched junction bases numbered 9, after V lost 5 bases and J lost 3 bases.

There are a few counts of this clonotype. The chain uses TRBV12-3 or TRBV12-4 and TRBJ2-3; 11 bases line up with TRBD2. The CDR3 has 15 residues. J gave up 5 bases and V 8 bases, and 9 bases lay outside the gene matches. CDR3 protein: CASSLIAGGIDTQYF. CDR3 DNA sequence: TGTGCCAGCTCCCTTATAGCGGGAGGGATAGATACGCAGTATTTT.

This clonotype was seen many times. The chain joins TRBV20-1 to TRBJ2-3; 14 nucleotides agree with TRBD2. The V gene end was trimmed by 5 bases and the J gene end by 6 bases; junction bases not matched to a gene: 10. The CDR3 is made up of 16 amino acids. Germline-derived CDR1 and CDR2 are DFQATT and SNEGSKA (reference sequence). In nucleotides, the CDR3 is TGCAGTGCTCCCATCCGACTAGCGGGAGGGCATGATACGCAGTATTTT. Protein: CSAPIRLAGGHDTQYF.

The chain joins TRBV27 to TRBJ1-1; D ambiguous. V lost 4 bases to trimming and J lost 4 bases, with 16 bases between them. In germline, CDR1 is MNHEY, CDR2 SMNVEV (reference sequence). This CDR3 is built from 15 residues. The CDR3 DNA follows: TGTGCCAGCAGTTCTATCTTTAGGGTCGGCACTGAAGCTTTCTTT. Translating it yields CASSSIFRVGTEAFF.

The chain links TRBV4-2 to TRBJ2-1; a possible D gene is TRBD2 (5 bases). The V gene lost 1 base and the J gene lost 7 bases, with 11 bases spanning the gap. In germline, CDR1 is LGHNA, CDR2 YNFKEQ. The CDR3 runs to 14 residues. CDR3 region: CASSQGRVGNEQFF. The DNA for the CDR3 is TGTGCCAGCAGCCAAGGGCGGGTGGGGAATGAGCAGTTCTTC.

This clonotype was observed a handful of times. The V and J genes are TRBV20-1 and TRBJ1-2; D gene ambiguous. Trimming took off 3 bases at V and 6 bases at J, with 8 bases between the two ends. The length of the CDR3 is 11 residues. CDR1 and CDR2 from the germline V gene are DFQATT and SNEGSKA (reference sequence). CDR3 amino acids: CSASKGHGYTF. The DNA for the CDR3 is TGCAGTGCTAGCAAAGGGCATGGCTACACCTTC.

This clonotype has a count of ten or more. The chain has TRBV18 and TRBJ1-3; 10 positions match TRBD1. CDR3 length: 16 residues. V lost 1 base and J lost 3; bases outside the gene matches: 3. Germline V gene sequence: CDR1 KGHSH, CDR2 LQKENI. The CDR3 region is CASSPLTGGSGNTIYF. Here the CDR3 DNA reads TGTGCCAGCTCACCACTGACAGGGGGCAGTGGAAACACCATATATTTT.